The 23 T cell receptor beta chains in this list originate from one sample, sequenced in a study of human T cells and chemical hapten exposure. Time point here: pre-sensitization, week 0. The treatment is: therapeutic diphenylcyclopropenone sensitization with weekly scalp DPC. TCRdb ran MiXCR on the RACE reads and lists one entry per CDR3 protein. This sample has over 300,000 distinct CDR3 sequences, with approximately 5.1% found just once. Sequences were derived from whole blood, sampled in connection with sensitization to the hapten diphenylcyclopropenone (DPC). These receptor sequences come from a woman in her fifties or sixties with alopecia areata. Some clones in this sample may be carry-over from other donors' samples.

The rearrangement uses TRBV13 and TRBJ2-7, with 14 bases matching TRBD2. V trimming: 4 bases; J trimming: 5 bases; junction bases outside the gene matches: 4. This CDR3 is built from 15 residues. Germline V gives CDR1 PRHDT, CDR2 FYEKMQ (reference sequence). CDR3 in DNA: TGTGCCAGCAGCTCCGGACTAGCGGGAGGTCACGAGCAGTACTTC. This sequence encodes CASSSGLAGGHEQYF.

There are many counts of this clonotype. The CDR3 region is CAALDRVKGEQYF. The CDR3, as DNA: TGTGCCGCACTGGACAGGGTTAAGGGCGAGCAGTACTTC. This sequence joins TRBV10-3 and TRBJ2-7, with 8 bases aligning to TRBD1. Losses at the gene ends were 11 bases for V and 6 bases for J; bases not matched to a gene: 12. This CDR3 has 13 residues. CDR1 is ENHRY and CDR2 is SYGVKD in the germline V gene.

This clonotype was picked up many times. The chain is built from TRBV2 and TRBJ1-5; no clear D gene. The V gene's germline CDR1 is SNHLY and CDR2 FYNNEI. V was trimmed by 6 bases and J by 4 bases, leaving 7 bases between them. The CDR3 is 12 amino acids. CDR3 loop: CASRKGNQPQHF. The CDR3, as DNA: TGTGCCAGCAGAAAGGGTAATCAGCCCCAGCATTTT.

The chain has TRBV29-1 and TRBJ1-5; 9 nucleotides match TRBD1. The V segment lost 5 bases and the J segment 1 base; nucleotides outside the gene matches: 3. CDR1 and CDR2 (germline): SQVTM, ANQGSEA. The CDR3 is made up of 14 amino acids. CDR3 DNA sequence: TGCAGCGTTTCGGACAGGGGAAGCAATCAGCCCCAGCATTTT. This encodes CSVSDRGSNQPQHF. Filled out from reference TRBV29-1 and TRBJ1-5, the complete variable domain reads SAVISQKPSRDICQRGTSLTIQCQVDSQVTMMFWYRQQPGQSLTLIATANQGSEATYESGFVIDKFPISRPNLTFSTLTVSNMSPEDSSIYLCSVSDRGSNQPQHFGDGTRLSIL.

The V gene is TRBV7-2, the J gene TRBJ2-2; D perhaps matches TRBD1 (6 bases). The CDR3 has 13 amino acids. Germline V gene sequence: CDR1 SGHTA, CDR2 FQGNSA. V lost 5 bases and J lost 5, with 9 bases in between. CDR3 region: CASSKGGTGELFF. The CDR3 region has the DNA TGTGCCAGCAGCAAAGGGGGAACCGGGGAGCTGTTTTTT.

This clonotype was counted ten times or more. V and J are TRBV28 and TRBJ2-7, with D hard to call. Trimming cost V 2 bases and J 4 bases, with 9 bases left between them. CDR1 and CDR2 from the germline V gene are MDHEN and SYDVKM. This CDR3 comprises 13 residues. The CDR3 nucleotides are TGTGCCAGCAGTTTACCAGAATTATACGAGCAGTACTTC. It translates to CASSLPELYEQYF. Full variable domain (outside the CDR3, taken from reference TRBV28 and TRBJ2-7): DVKVTQSSRYLVKRTGEKVFLECVQDMDHENMFWYRQDPGLGLRLIYFSYDVKMKEKGDIPEGYSVSREKKERFSLILESASTNQTSMYLCASSLPELYEQYFGPGTRLTVT.

This clonotype was recorded a few times. This sequence joins TRBV6-5 and TRBJ1-2, with TRBD1 as a possible D gene (5 bases). The CDR3 length is 19 residues. Trimming took 0 bases from V and 3 from J, leaving 23 bases between them. CDR1 and CDR2 (germline): MNHEY, SVGAGI. CDR3 sequence reads: CASSYSSMGEVAIDYGYTF. In DNA, the CDR3 is TGTGCCAGCAGTTACTCGAGTATGGGGGAGGTGGCTATTGACTATGGCTACACCTTC.

The CDR3 loop reads CASRFGTTHLEQYF. The CDR3 nucleotides read TGTGCCAGCAGATTCGGGACTACCCACCTCGAGCAGTACTTC. The genes are TRBV2 and TRBJ2-7; 7 bases line up with TRBD2. The CDR3 is 14 amino acids. CDR1 is SNHLY and CDR2 is FYNNEI in the germline V gene. V shed 6 bases, J shed 6 bases, and the junction held 11 bases outside the gene matches. The entire variable domain, with the rest obtained from reference TRBV2 and TRBJ2-7, is as follows: EPEVTQTPSHQVTQMGQEVILRCVPISNHLYFYWYRQILGQKVEFLVSFYNNEISEKSEIFDDQFSVERPDGSNFTLKIRSTKLEDSAMYFCASRFGTTHLEQYFGPGTRLTVT.

This clonotype was counted ten times or more. This chain joins TRBV6-6 and TRBJ1-3, with D unclear. The germline gives CDR1 MNHNY, CDR2 SVGAGI (reference sequence). CDR3 length equals 12 residues. Trimming cost V 8 bases and J 0 bases, with 5 bases left between them. In DNA form, the CDR3 reads TGTGCCAGCGTGGGCTCTGGAAACACCATATATTTT. Translated, it gives CASVGSGNTIYF.

The table lists this clonotype with many counts. This chain joins TRBV7-9 and TRBJ2-1; a possible D gene is TRBD1 (5 bases). The V and J ends lost 5 bases and 3 bases respectively, with 17 bases between them. This CDR3 contains 16 residues. Germline V CDR1 and CDR2: SEHNR, FQNEAQ (reference sequence). CDR3 in amino acids: CASSQNHGASYNEQFF. The CDR3, as DNA: TGTGCCAGCAGCCAGAACCATGGGGCTAGCTACAATGAGCAGTTCTTC.

This chain links TRBV2 with TRBJ1-5, with D uncertain. This CDR3 spans 14 amino acids. In germline, CDR1 is SNHLY, CDR2 FYNNEI. Trimming removed 8 bases at V and 11 bases at J, with 22 bases between. The DNA for the CDR3 is TGTGCCAGCTCCCCAGTCGGCTCCATGGGGTCCCAGCATTTT. Translation gives CASSPVGSMGSQHF.

This clonotype has at least ten counts. The rearrangement links TRBV10-3 to TRBJ2-3; D might be TRBD2 (5 bases). CDR3 length: 12 amino acids. Trimming pared 10 bases from V and 6 bases from J, leaving 14 bases between. Germline loops: CDR1 ENHRY, CDR2 SYGVKD. Written as DNA, the CDR3 is TGTGCCACCAACCGGGGTGGGGATACGCAGTATTTT. Translating it yields CATNRGGDTQYF.

At least ten counts were recorded for this clonotype. The rearrangement joins TRBV7-6 to TRBJ1-6; maybe TRBD1 (6 bases). Looked up from germline, CDR1 is SGHVS and CDR2 is FNYEAQ. This CDR3 has 15 residues. Trimming shortened V by 5 bases and J by 12 bases, and 20 bases separated the two germline ends. CDR3 region: CASSTNHRAGLPLHF. CDR3 sequence (DNA): TGTGCCAGCAGCACTAACCACAGGGCTGGGCTACCCCTCCACTTT.

This clonotype was found many times. In DNA form, the CDR3 reads TGTGCCAGCAGCCTCCAGGGGGGAGGCTACGGGGAGCTGTTTTTT. Protein: CASSLQGGGYGELFF. This chain joins TRBV7-9 and TRBJ2-2, with D possibly being TRBD1 (7 bases). The CDR3 runs 15 residues. Germline lookup yields CDR1 SEHNR and CDR2 FQNEAQ (reference sequence). V was cut by 5 bases and J by 7 bases, with 17 bases left in between.

In this sample, this clonotype turned up many times. The V gene is TRBV5-4, the J gene TRBJ1-4, with D possibly matching TRBD1 (5 bases). The CDR3 consists of 14 residues. Germline loops: CDR1 SGHNT, CDR2 YYREEE (reference sequence). V lost 4 bases and J lost 2, with 9 bases in between. In DNA form, the CDR3 reads TGTGCCAGCAGCCAGGGAGGTACTAATGAAAAACTGTTTTTT. Translation gives CASSQGGTNEKLFF.

The V call is TRBV12-3 or TRBV12-4, the J call TRBJ1-1; D might be TRBD1 (5 bases). The CDR3 spans 13 residues. The ends were cut back, 1 base at V and 4 bases at J, with 7 bases in the middle. CDR3 in amino acids: CASSLEGPTEAFF. In DNA form, the CDR3 reads TGTGCCAGCAGTTTAGAGGGGCCCACTGAAGCTTTCTTT.

This clonotype has more than one count but fewer than ten. This chain joins TRBV4-3 and TRBJ2-2; D perhaps matches TRBD2 (6 bases). This CDR3 spans 13 amino acids. Germline V gene lookup returns CDR1 LGHNA and CDR2 YSLEER. Trimming cost V 4 bases and J 7 bases, with 10 bases left between them. The CDR3 is CASSRGGNGELFF. CDR3 bases: TGCGCCAGCAGCCGGGGAGGAAACGGGGAGCTGTTTTTT.

This clonotype has more than one count but fewer than ten. This chain uses TRBV29-1 with TRBJ2-7, with 10 bases matching TRBD1. The CDR3 has 13 residues. CDR1 and CDR2 from the germline V gene are SQVTM and ANQGSEA. V lost 4 bases to trimming and J lost 7 bases; unmatched junction nucleotides: 7. CDR3 sequence: CSVVGTGDREQYF. The CDR3 nucleotides read TGCAGCGTTGTGGGGACAGGGGATCGGGAGCAGTACTTC.

This clonotype was detected many times. The chain has TRBV9 and TRBJ1-1; maybe TRBD1 (5 bases). Trimming removed 3 bases from V and 4 bases from J, with 13 bases in between. This CDR3 has 14 amino acids. Looked up from germline, CDR1 is SGDLS and CDR2 is YYNGEE. The CDR3 DNA sequence: TGTGCCAGCAGCGCAGGGACGGGGAGCACTGAAGCTTTCTTT. This translates into CASSAGTGSTEAFF.

This clonotype was seen only a few times. This chain joins TRBV10-3 and TRBJ2-1; 10 bases are a match to TRBD2. There are 15 residues in the CDR3. Per the germline V gene, CDR1 is ENHRY and CDR2 is SYGVKD. The V gene end was trimmed by 7 bases and the J gene end by 9 bases; junction bases not matched to a gene: 12. In DNA, the CDR3 is TGTGCCATCACCCCCGGGAGCGGGAGGGGGAGTGAGCAGTTCTTC. The encoded protein is CAITPGSGRGSEQFF.

This clonotype was found many times. Here the CDR3 DNA reads TGTGCCATCCGAGCGGAGGGGCCAGATACGCAGTATTTT. Translated, it gives CAIRAEGPDTQYF. V usage is TRBV10-3 and J usage is TRBJ2-3, with D perhaps TRBD2 (6 bases). The CDR3 extends over 13 amino acids. The germline CDR1 and CDR2 sequences are ENHRY and SYGVKD. Trimming pared 8 bases from V and 4 bases from J, leaving 13 bases between.

There are many counts of this clonotype. This chain connects TRBV3-1 to TRBJ1-2; perhaps TRBD1 as D (6 bases). The CDR3 loop spans 14 amino acids. Trimming left V 0 bases short and J 8 bases short, with 13 bases between. CDR1 is LGHDT and CDR2 is YNNKEL in the germline V gene (reference sequence). DNA for the CDR3: TGTGCCAGCAGCCAAGACAACAGGGTCTGGGGCTACACCTTC. This gives the protein CASSQDNRVWGYTF. Together with reference TRBV3-1 and TRBJ1-2, the CDR3 gives the full variable domain: DTAVSQTPKYLVTQMGNDKSIKCEQNLGHDTMYWYKQDSKKFLKIMFSYNNKELIINETVPNRFSPKSPDKAHLNLHINSLELGDSAVYFCASSQDNRVWGYTFGSGTRLTVV.

This clonotype was found a few times. The chain carries TRBV20-1 and TRBJ2-1, with 10 nucleotides matching TRBD2. Germline values: CDR1 DFQATT, CDR2 SNEGSKA (reference sequence). The V gene end was trimmed by 6 bases and the J gene end by 4 bases; junction bases not matched to a gene: 3. CDR3 length equals 13 residues. The CDR3 loop is CSAQAGGYNEQFF. CDR3 DNA: TGCAGTGCCCAAGCGGGGGGGTACAATGAGCAGTTCTTC.